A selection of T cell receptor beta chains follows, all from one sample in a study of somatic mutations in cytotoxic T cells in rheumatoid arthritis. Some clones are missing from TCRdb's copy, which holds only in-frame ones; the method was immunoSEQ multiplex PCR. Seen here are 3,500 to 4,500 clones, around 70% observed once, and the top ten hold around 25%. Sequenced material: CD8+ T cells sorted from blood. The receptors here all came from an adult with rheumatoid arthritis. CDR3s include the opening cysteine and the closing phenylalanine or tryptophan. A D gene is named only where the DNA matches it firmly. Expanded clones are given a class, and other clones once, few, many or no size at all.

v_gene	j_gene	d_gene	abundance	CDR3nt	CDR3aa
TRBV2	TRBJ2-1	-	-	TGTGCCAGCAATGAGATACAGGGCAATGAGCAGTTCTTC	CASNEIQGNEQFF
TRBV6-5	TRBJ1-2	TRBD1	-	TGTGCCAGCAGCGAACAGGGGGCGAGTGTCTCTGGCTACACCTTC	CASSEQGASVSGYTF
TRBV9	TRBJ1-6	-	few	TGTGCCAGCAGCGAGTGGGATAATTCACCCCTCCACTTT	CASSEWDNSPLHF
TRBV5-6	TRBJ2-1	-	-	TGTGCCAGCAGCAGGGGACTTGACAATGAGCAGTTCTTC	CASSRGLDNEQFF
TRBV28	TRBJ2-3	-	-	TGTGCCAGCAACCGCTTAACAGATACGCAGTATTTT	CASNRLTDTQYF
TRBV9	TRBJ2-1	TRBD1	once	TGTGCCAGCAGCGTTGGGACAGCGGCGAATGAGCAGTTCTTC	CASSVGTAANEQFF
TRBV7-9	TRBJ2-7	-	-	TGTGCCAGCAGCTCCCCAAGACAGACCTACTACGAGCAGTACTTC	CASSSPRQTYYEQYF
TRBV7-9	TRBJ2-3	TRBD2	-	TGTGCCAGCAGCTCCCGTACTAGCGGGGCTAGCACAGATACGCAGTATTTT	CASSSRTSGASTDTQYF
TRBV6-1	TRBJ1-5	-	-	TGTGCCAGCAGTCCGACAGATAGCAATCAGCCCCAGCATTTT	CASSPTDSNQPQHF
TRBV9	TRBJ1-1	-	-	TGTGCCAGCAGCGTAGGAAATGACCGAAGGGCTTTCTTT	CASSVGNDRRAFF
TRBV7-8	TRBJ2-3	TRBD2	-	TGTGCCAGCAGCTTACAGGCTAGCGGGGGGGCAGATACGCAGTATTTT	CASSLQASGGADTQYF